The 6 T cell receptor beta chains listed next were all sequenced from one sample in a study of blood T cell repertoires in COVID-19. Clones were sequenced by immunoSEQ multiplex PCR, and TCRdb holds only the in-frame ones, with some missing. This sample has 270,000 or so clones, with around 82% found just once. The sequenced sample was peripheral blood. The receptors come from a woman in her late teens or twenties with acute or convalescent COVID-19.

This chain uses TRBV29-1 with TRBJ2-7; tentatively, D is TRBD2 (5 bases). CDR1 SQVTM and CDR2 ANQGSEA come from the germline V gene. CDR3 length: 14 amino acids. V lost 4 bases and J 7 bases, leaving 20 bases between the germline ends. CDR3 amino acids: CSVALTPSRREQYF. As DNA, the CDR3 is TGCAGCGTTGCTCTGACGCCCTCCCGGAGGGAGCAGTACTTC.

This chain joins TRBV5-4 and TRBJ2-3; D possibly corresponds to TRBD2 (5 bases). The V and J ends lost 4 bases and 6 bases respectively, with 15 bases between them. Germline V gene sequence: CDR1 SGHNT, CDR2 YYREEE (reference sequence). The CDR3 is 14 amino acids. CDR3 nucleotide sequence: TGTGCCAGCAGCGAAACTAGTTTCGGGGATACGCAGTATTTT. This gives the protein CASSETSFGDTQYF.

CDR3 bases: TGTGCCAGCAGTACCAACCCCACTAGCCCCGGGGAGCTGTTTTTT. It codes for CASSTNPTSPGELFF. The V gene is TRBV27, the J gene TRBJ2-2; D possibly corresponds to TRBD2 (6 bases). Trimming took off 5 bases at V and 6 bases at J, with 16 bases between the two ends. This CDR3 is 15 amino acids long. Germline V gene sequence: CDR1 MNHEY, CDR2 SMNVEV (reference sequence).

The V gene is TRBV28, the J gene TRBJ1-1; no clear D gene. Trimming left V 5 bases short and J 1 base short, with 14 bases between. The CDR3 is made up of 15 amino acids. The germline gives CDR1 MDHEN, CDR2 SYDVKM. CDR3 sequence (DNA): TGTGCCAGCAGTCCCTACCCTGCCCAGAACACTGAAGCTTTCTTT. As protein: CASSPYPAQNTEAFF.

The chain uses TRBV5-1 and TRBJ2-5; a weak D match, TRBD1 (6 bases). The V gene lost 4 bases and the J gene lost 1 base, with 11 bases spanning the gap. The CDR3 runs 14 residues. The germline V gene encodes CDR1 SGHRS and CDR2 YFSETQ. CDR3 nucleotides: TGCGCCAGCAGCGCGTTGACAGGCCAAGAGACCCAGTACTTC. It yields the protein CASSALTGQETQYF.

V is TRBV27 and J is TRBJ1-2; TRBD1 is a possible D gene (6 bases). The CDR3 is 14 amino acids. V shed 5 bases and J shed 7 bases, with 17 bases lying between them. Germline V gene lookup returns CDR1 MNHEY and CDR2 SMNVEV (reference sequence). CDR3 sequence (DNA): TGTGCCAGCAGTCAACAGGACTTAGGGGGTGGCTACACCTTC. Encoded protein: CASSQQDLGGGYTF.